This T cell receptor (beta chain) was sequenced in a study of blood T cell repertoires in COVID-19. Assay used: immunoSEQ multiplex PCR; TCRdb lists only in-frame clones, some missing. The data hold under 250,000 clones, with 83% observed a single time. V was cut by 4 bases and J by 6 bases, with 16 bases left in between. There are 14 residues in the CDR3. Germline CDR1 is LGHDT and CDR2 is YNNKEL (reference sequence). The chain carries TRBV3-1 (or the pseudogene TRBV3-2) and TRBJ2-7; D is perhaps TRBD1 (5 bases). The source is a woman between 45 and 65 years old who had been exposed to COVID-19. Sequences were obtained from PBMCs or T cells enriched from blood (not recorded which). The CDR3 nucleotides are TGTGCCAGCAGCCCCTTAGGCCAGGGAAGCGAGCAGTACTTC. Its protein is CASSPLGQGSEQYF.